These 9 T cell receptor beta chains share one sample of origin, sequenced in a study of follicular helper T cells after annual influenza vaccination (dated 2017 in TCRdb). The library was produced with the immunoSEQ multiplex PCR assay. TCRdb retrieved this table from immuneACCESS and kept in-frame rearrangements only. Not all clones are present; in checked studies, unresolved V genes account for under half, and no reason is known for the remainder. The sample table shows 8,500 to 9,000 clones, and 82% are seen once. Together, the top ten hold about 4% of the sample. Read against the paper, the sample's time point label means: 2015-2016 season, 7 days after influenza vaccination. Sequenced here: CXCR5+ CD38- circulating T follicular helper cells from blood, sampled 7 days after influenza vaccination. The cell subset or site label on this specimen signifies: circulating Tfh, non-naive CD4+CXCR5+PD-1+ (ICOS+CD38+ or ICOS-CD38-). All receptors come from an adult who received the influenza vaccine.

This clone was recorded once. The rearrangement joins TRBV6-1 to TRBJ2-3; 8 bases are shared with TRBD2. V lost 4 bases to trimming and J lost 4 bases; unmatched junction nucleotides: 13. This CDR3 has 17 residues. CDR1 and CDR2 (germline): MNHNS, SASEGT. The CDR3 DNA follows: TGTGCCAGCAGTGGACTTTCGGCGGGGGGATTGTCAGATACGCAGTATTTT. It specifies CASSGLSAGGLSDTQYF.

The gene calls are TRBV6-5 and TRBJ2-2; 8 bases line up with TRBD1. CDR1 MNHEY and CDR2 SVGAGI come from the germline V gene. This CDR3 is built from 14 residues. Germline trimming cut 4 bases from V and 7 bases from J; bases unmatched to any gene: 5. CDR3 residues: CASSSGGGGGELFF. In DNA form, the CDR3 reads TGTGCCAGCAGTTCAGGGGGCGGAGGCGGGGAGCTGTTTTTT.

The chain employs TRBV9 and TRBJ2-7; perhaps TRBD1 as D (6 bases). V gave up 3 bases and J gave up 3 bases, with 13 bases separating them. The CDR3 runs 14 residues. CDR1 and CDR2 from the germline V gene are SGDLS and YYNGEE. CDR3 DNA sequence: TGTGCCAGCAGCGCCCGGGACACCTACTACGAGCAGTACTTC. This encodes CASSARDTYYEQYF.

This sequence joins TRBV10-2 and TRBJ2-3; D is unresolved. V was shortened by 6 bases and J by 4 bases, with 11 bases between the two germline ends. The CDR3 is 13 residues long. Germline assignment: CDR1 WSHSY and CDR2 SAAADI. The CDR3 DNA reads TGCGCCAGCAGGGGCCTAGAGGCAGATACGCAGTATTTT. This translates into CASRGLEADTQYF.

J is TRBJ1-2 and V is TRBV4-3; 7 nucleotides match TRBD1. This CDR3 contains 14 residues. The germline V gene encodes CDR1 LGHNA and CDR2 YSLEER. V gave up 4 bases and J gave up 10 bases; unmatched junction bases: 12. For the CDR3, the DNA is TGCGCCAGCAGCCTCCTAACCACAGGGGATGACTACACCTTC. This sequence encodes CASSLLTTGDDYTF.

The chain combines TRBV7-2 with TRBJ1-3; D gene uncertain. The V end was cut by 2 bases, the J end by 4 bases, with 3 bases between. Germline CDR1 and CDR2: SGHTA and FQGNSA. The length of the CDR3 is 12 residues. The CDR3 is CASSLQGNTIYF. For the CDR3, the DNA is TGTGCCAGCAGCTTACAGGGAAACACCATATATTTT.

The CDR3 reads CASSLSGNTEAFF. In DNA, the CDR3 is TGTGCCAGCAGCTTATCGGGGAACACTGAAGCTTTCTTT. This chain links TRBV7-6 with TRBJ1-1; D is unresolved. There are 13 residues in the CDR3. Germline V gene data show CDR1 as SGHVS and CDR2 as FNYEAQ. V was shortened by 2 bases and J by 1 base, with 5 bases between the two germline ends.

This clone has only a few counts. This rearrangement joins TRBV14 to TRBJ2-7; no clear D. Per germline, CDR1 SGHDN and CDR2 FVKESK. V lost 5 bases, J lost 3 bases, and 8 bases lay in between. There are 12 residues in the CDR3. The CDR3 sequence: CASSAWGYEQYF. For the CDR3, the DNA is TGTGCCAGCAGCGCTTGGGGCTACGAGCAGTACTTC.

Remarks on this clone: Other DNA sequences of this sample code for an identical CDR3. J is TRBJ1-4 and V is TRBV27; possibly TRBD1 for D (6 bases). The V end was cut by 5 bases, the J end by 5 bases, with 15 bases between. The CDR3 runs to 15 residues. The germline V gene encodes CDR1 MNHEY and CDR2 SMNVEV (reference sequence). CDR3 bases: TGTGCCAGCAGTCCGAGACAGGCCCCCAATGAAAAACTGTTTTTT. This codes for CASSPRQAPNEKLFF.